This record covers a single TCR beta chain. A second about 7 to 12 cycle PCR used barcoded and J-beta primers. Each cDNA molecule carried a tag from a template-switch adaptor that contained 12 random nucleotides. TCRdb re-called the 5' RACE reads through MiXCR, storing one row per CDR3 protein. Of over 600,000 distinct CDR3 sequences in the sample, 46% were seen once. Healthy Caucasian individuals from Russia aged about 6 to 90 were enrolled as donors. A minimum of 5 micrograms of total RNA was extracted per sample. This record comes from a study of blood T cells in healthy people across ages. Germline CDR1 and CDR2: SGDLS and YYNGEE. Germline trimming cut 1 base from V and 4 bases from J; bases unmatched to any gene: 6. The CDR3 spans 16 residues.

The specimen was blood. The receptor comes from a man at least 80 years old in good health. The chain combines TRBV9 with TRBJ2-3; 10 bases are a match to TRBD2. CDR3 in DNA: TGTGCCAGCAGCGTAAGCGGAAGCGGGAGGGCAGATACGCAGTATTTT. It is translated as CASSVSGSGRADTQYF.